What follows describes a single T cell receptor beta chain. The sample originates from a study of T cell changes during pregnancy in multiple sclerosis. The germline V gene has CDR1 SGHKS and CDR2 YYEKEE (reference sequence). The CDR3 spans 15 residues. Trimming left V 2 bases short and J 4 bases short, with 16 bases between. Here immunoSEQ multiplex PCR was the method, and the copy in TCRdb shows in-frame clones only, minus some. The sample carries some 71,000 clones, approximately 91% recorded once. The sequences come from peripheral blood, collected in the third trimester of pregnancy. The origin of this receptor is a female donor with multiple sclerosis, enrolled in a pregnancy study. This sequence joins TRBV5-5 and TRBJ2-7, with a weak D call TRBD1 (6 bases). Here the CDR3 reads CASSLQGISVYEQYF. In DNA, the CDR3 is TGTGCCAGCAGCTTACAGGGAATTTCTGTGTACGAGCAGTACTTC.